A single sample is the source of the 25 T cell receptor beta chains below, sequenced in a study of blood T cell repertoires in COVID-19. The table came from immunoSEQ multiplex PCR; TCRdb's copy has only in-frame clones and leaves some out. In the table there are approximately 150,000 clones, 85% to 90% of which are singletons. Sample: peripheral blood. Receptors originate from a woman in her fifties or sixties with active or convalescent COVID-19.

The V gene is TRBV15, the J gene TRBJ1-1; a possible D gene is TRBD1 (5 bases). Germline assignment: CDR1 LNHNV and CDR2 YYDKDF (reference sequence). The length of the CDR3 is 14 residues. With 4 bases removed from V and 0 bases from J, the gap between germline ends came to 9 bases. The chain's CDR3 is CATSIDSMNTEAFF. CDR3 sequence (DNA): TGTGCCACCAGCATCGACAGCATGAACACTGAAGCTTTCTTT.

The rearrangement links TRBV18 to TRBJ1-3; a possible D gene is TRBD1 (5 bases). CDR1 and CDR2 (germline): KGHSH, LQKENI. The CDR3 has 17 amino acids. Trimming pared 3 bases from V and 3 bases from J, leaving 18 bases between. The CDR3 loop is CASSPLAGQDRGNTIYF. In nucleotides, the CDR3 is TGTGCCAGCTCACCTCTAGCGGGGCAGGATCGTGGAAACACCATATATTTT. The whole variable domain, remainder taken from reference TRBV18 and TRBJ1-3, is NAGVMQNPRHLVRRRGQEARLRCSPMKGHSHVYWYRQLPEEGLKFMVYLQKENIIDESGMPKERFSAEFPKEGPSILRIQQVVRGDSAAYFCASSPLAGQDRGNTIYFGEGSWLTVV.

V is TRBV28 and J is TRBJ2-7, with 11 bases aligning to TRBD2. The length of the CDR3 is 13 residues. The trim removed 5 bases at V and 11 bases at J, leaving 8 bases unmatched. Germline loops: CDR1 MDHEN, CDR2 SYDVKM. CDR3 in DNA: TGTGCCAGCAGTCCCATAGCGGGAGGGCCGGAGTACTTC. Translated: CASSPIAGGPEYF.

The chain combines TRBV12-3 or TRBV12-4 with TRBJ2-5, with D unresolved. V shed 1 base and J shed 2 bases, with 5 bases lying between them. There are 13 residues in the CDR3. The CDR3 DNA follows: TGTGCCAGCAGTTTAGGGCCACAAGAGACCCAGTACTTC. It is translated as CASSLGPQETQYF.

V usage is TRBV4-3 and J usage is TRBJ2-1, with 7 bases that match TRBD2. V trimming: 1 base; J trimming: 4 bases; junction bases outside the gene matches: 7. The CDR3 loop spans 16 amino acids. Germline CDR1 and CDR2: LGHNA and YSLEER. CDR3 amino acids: CASSQGLAQNYNEQFF. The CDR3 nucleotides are TGCGCCAGCAGCCAAGGACTAGCCCAGAATTACAATGAGCAGTTCTTC.

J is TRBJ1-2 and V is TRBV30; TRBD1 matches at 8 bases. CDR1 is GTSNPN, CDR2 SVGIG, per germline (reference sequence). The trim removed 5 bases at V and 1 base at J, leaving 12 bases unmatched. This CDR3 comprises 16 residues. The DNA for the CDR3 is TGTGCCTGGGGACCCCAGGGGGCTCATCTTAACTATGGCTACACCTTC. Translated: CAWGPQGAHLNYGYTF. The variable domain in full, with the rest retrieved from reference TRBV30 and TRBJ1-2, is SQTIHQWPATLVQPVGSPLSLECTVEGTSNPNLYWYRQAAGRGLQLLFYSVGIGQISSEVPQNLSASRPQDRQFILSSKKLLLSDSGFYLCAWGPQGAHLNYGYTFGSGTRLTVV.

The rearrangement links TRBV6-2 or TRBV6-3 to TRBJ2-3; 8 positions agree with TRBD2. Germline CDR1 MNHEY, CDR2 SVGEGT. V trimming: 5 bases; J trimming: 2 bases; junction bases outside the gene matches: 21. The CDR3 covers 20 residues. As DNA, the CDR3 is TGTGCCAGCAGTGGGTTTTTGTCGCGGGGGGCCCTGGACTACACAGATACGCAGTATTTT. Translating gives CASSGFLSRGALDYTDTQYF.

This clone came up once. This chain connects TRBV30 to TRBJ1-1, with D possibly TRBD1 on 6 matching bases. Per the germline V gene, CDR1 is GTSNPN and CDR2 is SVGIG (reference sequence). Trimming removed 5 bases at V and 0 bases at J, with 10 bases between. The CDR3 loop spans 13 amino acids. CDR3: CAWGDNLNTEAFF. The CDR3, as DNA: TGTGCCTGGGGGGACAATCTGAACACTGAAGCTTTCTTT.

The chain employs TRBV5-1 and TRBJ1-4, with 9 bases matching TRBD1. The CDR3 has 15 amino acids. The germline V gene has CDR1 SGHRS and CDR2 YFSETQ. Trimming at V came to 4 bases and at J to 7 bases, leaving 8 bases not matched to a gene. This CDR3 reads CASSGLTGGVEKLFF. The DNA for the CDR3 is TGCGCCAGCAGCGGATTGACAGGGGGGGTTGAAAAACTGTTTTTT. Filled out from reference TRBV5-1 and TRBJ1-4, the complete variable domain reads KAGVTQTPRYLIKTRGQQVTLSCSPISGHRSVSWYQQTPGQGLQFLFEYFSETQRNKGNFPGRFSGRQFSNSRSEMNVSTLELGDSALYLCASSGLTGGVEKLFFGSGTQLSVL.

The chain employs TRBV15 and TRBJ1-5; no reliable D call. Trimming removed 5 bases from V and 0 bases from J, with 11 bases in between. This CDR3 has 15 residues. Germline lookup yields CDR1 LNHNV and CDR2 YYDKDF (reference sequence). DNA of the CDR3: TGTGCCACCAGCGAAACGGGTAATAGCAATCAGCCCCAGCATTTT. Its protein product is CATSETGNSNQPQHF.

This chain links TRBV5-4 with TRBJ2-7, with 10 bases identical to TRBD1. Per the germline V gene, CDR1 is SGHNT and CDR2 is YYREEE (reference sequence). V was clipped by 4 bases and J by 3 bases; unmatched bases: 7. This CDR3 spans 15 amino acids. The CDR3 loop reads CASSPGTGEIYEQYF. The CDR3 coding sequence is TGTGCCAGCAGCCCGGGGACAGGGGAAATCTACGAGCAGTACTTC.

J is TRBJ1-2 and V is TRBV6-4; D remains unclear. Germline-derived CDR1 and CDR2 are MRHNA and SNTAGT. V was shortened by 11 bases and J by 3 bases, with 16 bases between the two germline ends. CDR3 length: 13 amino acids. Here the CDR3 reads CALAASADYGYTF. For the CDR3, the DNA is TGTGCCCTTGCGGCATCCGCCGACTATGGCTACACCTTC.

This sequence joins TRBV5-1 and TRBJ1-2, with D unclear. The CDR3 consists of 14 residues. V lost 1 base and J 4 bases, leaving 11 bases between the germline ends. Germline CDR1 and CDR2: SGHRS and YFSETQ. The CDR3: CASSLSEGAYGYTF. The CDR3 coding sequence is TGCGCCAGCAGCTTGTCGGAGGGTGCCTATGGCTACACCTTC.

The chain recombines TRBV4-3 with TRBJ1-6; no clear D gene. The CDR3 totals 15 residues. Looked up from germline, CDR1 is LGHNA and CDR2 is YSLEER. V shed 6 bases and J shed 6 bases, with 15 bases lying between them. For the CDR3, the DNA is TGCGCCAGCAGAGAGGCAGACCACTCTAATTCACCCCTCCACTTT. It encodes CASREADHSNSPLHF.

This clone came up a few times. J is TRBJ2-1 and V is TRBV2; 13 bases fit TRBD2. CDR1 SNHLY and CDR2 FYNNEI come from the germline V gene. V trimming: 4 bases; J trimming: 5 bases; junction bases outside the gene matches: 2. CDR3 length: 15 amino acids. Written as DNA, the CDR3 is TGTGCCAGCAGTGCCACTAGCGGGAGGGACAATGAGCAGTTCTTC. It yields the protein CASSATSGRDNEQFF.

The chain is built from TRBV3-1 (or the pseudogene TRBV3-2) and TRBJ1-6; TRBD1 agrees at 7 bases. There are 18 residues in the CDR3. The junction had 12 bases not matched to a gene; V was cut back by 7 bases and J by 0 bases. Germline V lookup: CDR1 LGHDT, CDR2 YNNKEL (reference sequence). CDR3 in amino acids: CASKTGPREGSYNSPLHF. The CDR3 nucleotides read TGTGCCAGCAAGACAGGGCCCCGGGAGGGCTCCTATAATTCACCCCTCCACTTT.

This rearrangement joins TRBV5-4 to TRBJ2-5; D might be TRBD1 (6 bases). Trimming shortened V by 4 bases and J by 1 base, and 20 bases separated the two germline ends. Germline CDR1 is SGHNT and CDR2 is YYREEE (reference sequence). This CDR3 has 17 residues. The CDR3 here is CASSLNAGAPAQETQYF. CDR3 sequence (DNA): TGTGCCAGCAGCCTAAACGCAGGGGCCCCGGCCCAAGAGACCCAGTACTTC.

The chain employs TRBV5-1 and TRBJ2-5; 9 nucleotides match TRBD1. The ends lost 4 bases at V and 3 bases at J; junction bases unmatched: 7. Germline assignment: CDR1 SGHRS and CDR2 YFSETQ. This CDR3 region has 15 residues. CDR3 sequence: CASSPGQGVEETQYF. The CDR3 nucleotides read TGCGCCAGCAGCCCGGGACAGGGAGTTGAAGAGACCCAGTACTTC.

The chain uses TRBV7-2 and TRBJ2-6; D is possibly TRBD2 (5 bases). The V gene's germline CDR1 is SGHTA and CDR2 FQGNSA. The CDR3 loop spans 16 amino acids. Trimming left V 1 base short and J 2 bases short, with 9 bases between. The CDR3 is CASSLVGLTGANVLTF. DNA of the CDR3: TGTGCCAGCAGCTTAGTAGGACTGACTGGGGCCAACGTCCTGACTTTC.

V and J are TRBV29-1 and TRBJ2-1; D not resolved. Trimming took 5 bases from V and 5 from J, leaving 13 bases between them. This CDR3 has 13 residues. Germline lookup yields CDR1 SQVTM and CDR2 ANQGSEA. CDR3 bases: TGCAGCGTTTCCGGTGTCAGGAACAATGAGCAGTTCTTC. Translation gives CSVSGVRNNEQFF.

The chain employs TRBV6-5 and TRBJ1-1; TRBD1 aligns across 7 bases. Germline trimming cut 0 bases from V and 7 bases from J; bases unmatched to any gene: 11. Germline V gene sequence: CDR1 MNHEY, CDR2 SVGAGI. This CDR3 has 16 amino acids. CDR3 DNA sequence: TGTGCCAGCAGTTACTCGATATTTAGTAGGGACAGTGAAGCTTTCTTT. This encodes CASSYSIFSRDSEAFF.

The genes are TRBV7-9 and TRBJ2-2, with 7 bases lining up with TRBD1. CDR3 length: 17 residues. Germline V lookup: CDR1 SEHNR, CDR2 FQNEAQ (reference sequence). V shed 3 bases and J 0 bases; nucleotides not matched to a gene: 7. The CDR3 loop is CASSFPTGQTNTGELFF. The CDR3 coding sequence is TGTGCCAGCAGCTTCCCGACAGGGCAGACGAACACCGGGGAGCTGTTTTTT.

The CDR3 region has the DNA TGTGCCTGGGCGTTGGGGCCGAACTCTGGAAACACCATATATTTT. Translating it yields CAWALGPNSGNTIYF. The chain has TRBV30 and TRBJ1-3; a weak D match, TRBD1 (5 bases). CDR1 GTSNPN and CDR2 SVGIG come from the germline V gene (reference sequence). The ends were cut back, 5 bases at V and 0 bases at J, with 14 bases in the middle. The length of the CDR3 is 15 residues.

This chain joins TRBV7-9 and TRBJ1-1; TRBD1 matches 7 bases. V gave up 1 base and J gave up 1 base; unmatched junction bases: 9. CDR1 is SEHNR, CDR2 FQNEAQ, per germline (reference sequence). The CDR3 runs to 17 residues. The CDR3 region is CASSLGPGQWKNTEAFF. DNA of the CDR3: TGTGCCAGCAGCTTAGGTCCGGGACAGTGGAAGAACACTGAAGCTTTCTTT.

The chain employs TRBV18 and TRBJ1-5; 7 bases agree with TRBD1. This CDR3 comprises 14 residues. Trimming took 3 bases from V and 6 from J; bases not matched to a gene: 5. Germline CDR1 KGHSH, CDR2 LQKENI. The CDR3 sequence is CASSPGQATQPQHF. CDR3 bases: TGTGCCAGCTCACCCGGACAGGCGACTCAGCCCCAGCATTTT.